Below, 31 T cell receptor beta chains from the same sample are listed, as sequenced in a study of early T cells in non-severe SARS-CoV-2 infection. TCRdb fed the 5' RACE reads into MiXCR, producing one record per CDR3 protein. The sample has over 90,000 distinct CDR3 sequences; around 14% are singletons. Sequenced input: whole blood. Receptor source: an adult who was a healthcare worker with PCR-confirmed SARS-CoV-2 infection or an uninfected control (not recorded which).

This clonotype has more than one count but fewer than ten. V is TRBV4-1 and J is TRBJ2-1; tentatively, D is TRBD2 (6 bases). The CDR3 has 17 residues. The V and J ends lost 1 base and 3 bases respectively, with 16 bases between them. Looked up from germline, CDR1 is MGHRA and CDR2 is YSYEKL. The chain's CDR3 is CASSQVEGRLVYNEQFF. As DNA, the CDR3 is TGCGCCAGCAGCCAAGTGGAGGGCCGACTAGTCTACAATGAGCAGTTCTTC.

This clonotype was seen ten or more times. This chain connects TRBV7-9 to TRBJ2-1, with 9 bases that match TRBD2. The V segment lost 5 bases and the J segment 8 bases; nucleotides outside the gene matches: 13. The CDR3 spans 16 residues. Germline V gene data show CDR1 as SEHNR and CDR2 as FQNEAQ (reference sequence). CDR3 amino acids: CASSPVAGVIIHEQFF. The CDR3 DNA is TGTGCCAGCAGCCCCGTAGCGGGAGTAATTATCCATGAGCAGTTCTTC.

This sequence joins TRBV10-2 and TRBJ2-7; 7 bases are a match to TRBD2. J gave up 3 bases and V 2 bases, and 4 bases lay outside the gene matches. The CDR3 has 14 amino acids. Per germline, CDR1 WSHSY and CDR2 SAAADI. As DNA, the CDR3 is TGCGCCAGCAGTGAGGGCGGGAGTCTCTACGAGCAGTACTTC. This codes for CASSEGGSLYEQYF.

This clonotype was recorded a few times. V gene TRBV9 combines with J gene TRBJ2-7, with 10 bases aligning to TRBD2. Trimming cost V 4 bases and J 4 bases; bases outside gene matches: 11. Per germline, CDR1 SGDLS and CDR2 YYNGEE. The CDR3 loop spans 16 amino acids. The CDR3 sequence is CASSPGLAEQGYEQYF. In DNA form, the CDR3 reads TGTGCCAGCAGCCCAGGACTAGCGGAGCAGGGGTACGAGCAGTACTTC.

The rearrangement joins TRBV5-1 to TRBJ1-2; 7 bases align to TRBD1. Germline trimming cut 6 bases from V and 7 bases from J; bases unmatched to any gene: 6. The CDR3 totals 12 residues. CDR1 is SGHRS and CDR2 is YFSETQ in the germline V gene. CDR3 sequence reads: CASTEQGTGYTF. The CDR3 coding sequence is TGCGCCAGCACCGAACAGGGGACTGGCTACACCTTC.

The chain carries TRBV19 and TRBJ1-5; tentative D call: TRBD1 (6 bases). Trimming pared 10 bases from V and 4 bases from J, leaving 17 bases between. The CDR3 runs 14 residues. CDR1 is LNHDA and CDR2 is SQIVND in the germline V gene (reference sequence). CDR3 DNA sequence: TGTGCCACACAGGGACGTAGGTTGAATCAGCCCCAGCATTTT. It specifies CATQGRRLNQPQHF. The full variable domain, rest sourced from reference TRBV19 and TRBJ1-5, is DGGITQSPKYLFRKEGQNVTLSCEQNLNHDAMYWYRQDPGQGLRLIYYSQIVNDFQKGDIAEGYSVSREKKESFPLTVTSAQKNPTAFYLCATQGRRLNQPQHFGDGTRLSIL.

The chain joins TRBV9 to TRBJ2-3; 7 bases align to TRBD1. Trimming at V came to 5 bases and at J to 3 bases, leaving 3 bases not matched to a gene. This CDR3 is built from 13 residues. From germline, CDR1 is SGDLS and CDR2 YYNGEE. CDR3 loop: CASREDRTDTQYF. The DNA for the CDR3 is TGTGCCAGCAGAGAGGACAGGACAGATACGCAGTATTTT. The full variable domain, completed using reference TRBV9 and TRBJ2-3, is DSGVTQTPKHLITATGQRVTLRCSPRSGDLSVYWYQQSLDQGLQFLIQYYNGEERAKGNILERFSAQQFPDLHSELNLSSLELGDSALYFCASREDRTDTQYFGPGTRLTVL.

This clonotype has at least ten counts. This chain links TRBV6-1 with TRBJ2-5, with D perhaps TRBD1 (6 bases). Trimming pared 5 bases from V and 5 bases from J, leaving 15 bases between. There are 14 residues in the CDR3. Germline assignment: CDR1 MNHNS and CDR2 SASEGT. The DNA for the CDR3 is TGTGCCAGCAGTAGGAGCGACAGGTTGGAGACCCAGTACTTC. Residues: CASSRSDRLETQYF.

The chain joins TRBV29-1 to TRBJ1-1, with 9 bases matching TRBD1. Unmatched junction bases numbered 8, after V lost 8 bases and J lost 4 bases. The CDR3 sequence is 13 residues long. The germline gives CDR1 SQVTM, CDR2 ANQGSEA. CDR3 protein: CSIQQGAGTEAFF. The CDR3 DNA is TGCAGCATACAACAGGGGGCGGGCACTGAAGCTTTCTTT.

This rearrangement joins TRBV7-9 to TRBJ1-1, with D possibly matching TRBD1 (6 bases). This CDR3 has 11 amino acids. The V gene's germline CDR1 is SEHNR and CDR2 FQNEAQ (reference sequence). V was shortened by 6 bases and J by 12 bases, with 14 bases between the two germline ends. In nucleotides, the CDR3 is TGTGCCAGCAGTCTGGACAGTAAAACTTTCTTT. This gives the protein CASSLDSKTFF.

V gene TRBV20-1 combines with J gene TRBJ2-2; 11 bases fit TRBD2. Unmatched junction bases numbered 7, after V lost 0 bases and J lost 4 bases. The CDR3 consists of 17 residues. Germline-derived CDR1 and CDR2 are DFQATT and SNEGSKA (reference sequence). As DNA, the CDR3 is TGCAGTGCTAGAGACGGGGGGACTAGCGGCTTCACCGGGGAGCTGTTTTTT. It encodes CSARDGGTSGFTGELFF.

This clonotype has at least ten counts. This chain connects TRBV5-4 to TRBJ2-7; 16 positions agree with TRBD2. V was pared by 4 bases and J by 2 bases, with 9 bases of the junction left unmatched. Germline-derived CDR1 and CDR2 are SGHNT and YYREEE (reference sequence). This CDR3 contains 18 residues. CDR3 loop: CASSDLSGTSGRAYEQYF. The CDR3 DNA reads TGTGCCAGCAGCGACCTCTCCGGGACTAGCGGGAGGGCCTACGAGCAGTACTTC.

This rearrangement joins TRBV6-6 to TRBJ2-6; 11 bases are shared with TRBD1. Germline CDR1 MNHNY, CDR2 SVGAGI (reference sequence). CDR3 length equals 16 residues. J lost 2 bases, V lost 6 bases, and 3 bases had no gene match. CDR3 loop: CASSLDRGPGANVLTF. The CDR3, as DNA: TGTGCCAGCAGCTTGGACAGGGGGCCTGGGGCCAACGTCCTGACTTTC.

The chain has TRBV3-1 and TRBJ2-3; D unresolved. The ends were cut back, 4 bases at V and 1 base at J, with 12 bases in the middle. The length of the CDR3 is 15 residues. Germline V CDR1 and CDR2: LGHDT, YNNKEL (reference sequence). The CDR3 DNA follows: TGTGCCAGCAGCCGCAACACAGCTGGCACAGATACGCAGTATTTT. Amino acid sequence: CASSRNTAGTDTQYF.

This clonotype was counted between two and nine times. V gene TRBV5-6 combines with J gene TRBJ2-7; D unresolved. The germline CDR1 and CDR2 sequences are SGHDT and YYEEEE. This CDR3 spans 12 amino acids. V lost 2 bases, J lost 2 bases, and 5 bases lay in between. CDR3 sequence: CASSFGPYEQYF. Here the CDR3 DNA reads TGTGCCAGCAGCTTCGGACCCTACGAGCAGTACTTC.

The gene calls are TRBV5-1 and TRBJ2-4; possibly TRBD1 for D (5 bases). The ends were cut back, 0 bases at V and 8 bases at J, with 9 bases in the middle. Germline CDR1 SGHRS, CDR2 YFSETQ. The CDR3 runs 13 residues. The CDR3 bases are TGCGCCAGCAGCTTGGCCAAAGGGGACATTCAGTACTTC. This gives the protein CASSLAKGDIQYF.

In its sample, this clonotype was seen many times. The chain carries TRBV20-1 and TRBJ1-5; 8 bases fit TRBD1. The CDR3 covers 14 residues. Trimming at V came to 6 bases and at J to 5 bases, leaving 9 bases not matched to a gene. Germline lookup yields CDR1 DFQATT and CDR2 SNEGSKA (reference sequence). CDR3 loop: CSAVPDREYQPQHF. The CDR3 DNA reads TGCAGTGCCGTCCCGGACAGGGAATATCAGCCCCAGCATTTT.

CDR3 amino acids: CASRFGGLPARVEQFF. CDR3 bases: TGTGCCAGCAGATTCGGGGGGCTCCCGGCCCGGGTTGAGCAGTTCTTC. The chain combines TRBV7-8 with TRBJ2-1; a possible D gene is TRBD2 (7 bases). Germline V CDR1 and CDR2: SGHVS, FQNEAQ. Trimming removed 6 bases from V and 9 bases from J, with 24 bases in between. The CDR3 spans 16 residues.

In regard to this clonotype: This may be a read error: a much more frequent sequence differs by one nucleotide. The chain uses TRBV6-5 and TRBJ2-7; D is tentatively TRBD1 or TRBD2 (7 bases each). V was cut by 10 bases and J by 4 bases, with 14 bases left in between. CDR3 length: 12 amino acids. Germline V gives CDR1 MNHEY, CDR2 SVGAGI. The chain's CDR3 is CATTGEGYEQYF. DNA for the CDR3: TGTGCCACCACAGGGGAGGGTTACGAGCAGTACTTC.

This chain connects TRBV3-1 to TRBJ2-7; D gene unclear. The CDR3 consists of 12 residues. Trimming took 3 bases from V and 6 from J, leaving 9 bases between them. Germline V CDR1 and CDR2: LGHDT, YNNKEL (reference sequence). CDR3: CASSQLSAEQYF. CDR3 sequence (DNA): TGTGCCAGCAGCCAGTTGAGCGCCGAGCAGTACTTC.

This clonotype was counted at least ten times. This chain links TRBV28 with TRBJ2-7; D might be TRBD1 (7 bases). The CDR3 loop spans 17 amino acids. Trimming removed 2 bases from V and 1 base from J, with 18 bases in between. Germline V lookup: CDR1 MDHEN, CDR2 SYDVKM. CDR3 sequence reads: CASSLQGEVFRSYEQYF. CDR3 bases: TGTGCCAGCAGTTTACAGGGGGAGGTTTTCCGGTCCTACGAGCAGTACTTC.

This clonotype was detected many times. This chain links TRBV5-6 with TRBJ2-5; D unresolved. Looked up from germline, CDR1 is SGHDT and CDR2 is YYEEEE. V lost 0 bases and J lost 3, with 3 bases in between. The CDR3 is made up of 12 amino acids. The CDR3: CASSLEEETQYF. In DNA form, the CDR3 reads TGTGCCAGCAGCTTGGAGGAAGAGACCCAGTACTTC.

This chain links TRBV6-2 or TRBV6-3 with TRBJ1-3; D is unclear. This CDR3 spans 14 amino acids. Germline CDR1 MNHEY, CDR2 SVGEGT. V was clipped by 10 bases and J by 0 bases, with 13 bases between them. CDR3 sequence: CATQGALSGNTIYF. The CDR3 DNA sequence: TGTGCCACACAAGGAGCACTCTCTGGAAACACCATATATTTT.

This clonotype was detected a few times. V is TRBV7-6 and J is TRBJ2-2; 15 bases align to TRBD2. The junction had 10 bases not matched to a gene; V was cut back by 4 bases and J by 7 bases. Germline assignment: CDR1 SGHVS and CDR2 FNYEAQ. The CDR3 totals 18 residues. For the CDR3, the DNA is TGTGCCAGCAGCTCAACAGGACTAGCGGGAGGGCCGATCGGGGAGCTGTTTTTT. Protein product: CASSSTGLAGGPIGELFF.

This clonotype was seen at least ten times. The J gene is TRBJ2-7, the V gene TRBV21-1; TRBD1, the table's D call, was not compared with the DNA. TRBV21-1 is a listed pseudogene. The CDR3 has 14 residues. CDR3 coding DNA: TGTGCCAGCAGCCCGTCGACAGGGACCTACGAGCAGTACTTC. It codes for CASSPSTGTYEQYF.

This clonotype was counted between two and nine times. The chain couples TRBV20-1 to TRBJ2-7; D gene ambiguous. The CDR3 is made up of 13 amino acids. V lost 0 bases, J lost 6 bases, and 12 bases lay in between. In germline, CDR1 is DFQATT, CDR2 SNEGSKA (reference sequence). The CDR3: CSARENLRSEQYF. CDR3 coding DNA: TGCAGTGCTAGAGAAAATTTGCGGTCCGAGCAGTACTTC.

CDR3 region: CSAQEDRRSEAFF. In DNA form, the CDR3 reads TGCAGCGCTCAGGAGGACAGGCGGAGTGAAGCTTTCTTT. This chain joins TRBV29-1 and TRBJ1-1, with 7 bases fitting TRBD1. The CDR3 loop spans 13 amino acids. Trimming removed 7 bases from V and 7 bases from J; junction bases left unmatched: 12. The V gene's germline CDR1 is SQVTM and CDR2 ANQGSEA.

V gene TRBV9 combines with J gene TRBJ2-5; perhaps TRBD2 as D (6 bases). This CDR3 spans 17 amino acids. The germline gives CDR1 SGDLS, CDR2 YYNGEE. The ends were cut back, 0 bases at V and 1 base at J, with 16 bases in the middle. For the CDR3, the DNA is TGTGCCAGCAGCGTAGCCCCCAACGGGAGTTTCCAAGAGACCCAGTACTTC. Translation: CASSVAPNGSFQETQYF.

This clonotype appeared a few times. The rearrangement links TRBV19 to TRBJ2-3, with a weak D call TRBD1 (6 bases). This CDR3 region has 16 residues. Germline loops: CDR1 LNHDA, CDR2 SQIVND (reference sequence). Trimming stripped 1 base from V and 2 bases from J, with 13 bases between. The CDR3 sequence: CASSIGQDFSTDTQYF. CDR3 nucleotide sequence: TGTGCCAGTAGTATAGGACAGGACTTTTCCACAGATACGCAGTATTTT.

The rearrangement uses TRBV5-1 and TRBJ2-1; 15 bases line up with TRBD2. This CDR3 contains 18 residues. Losses at the gene ends were 0 bases for V and 1 base for J; bases not matched to a gene: 2. CDR1 and CDR2 from the germline V gene are SGHRS and YFSETQ. The CDR3, as DNA: TGCGCCAGCAGCTTGGACGGACTAGCGGGAGGGTCCTACAATGAGCAGTTCTTC. It specifies CASSLDGLAGGSYNEQFF.

The J gene is TRBJ2-1, the V gene TRBV28; TRBD1 agrees at 7 bases. The V segment lost 6 bases and the J segment 8 bases; nucleotides outside the gene matches: 10. CDR3 size: 14 residues. Germline V CDR1 and CDR2: MDHEN, SYDVKM. CDR3 residues: CASSEPTGPDEQFF. The CDR3 region has the DNA TGTGCCAGCAGCGAGCCGACAGGGCCCGATGAGCAGTTCTTC. The full variable domain, with the rest looked up from reference TRBV28 and TRBJ2-1, is DVKVTQSSRYLVKRTGEKVFLECVQDMDHENMFWYRQDPGLGLRLIYFSYDVKMKEKGDIPEGYSVSREKKERFSLILESASTNQTSMYLCASSEPTGPDEQFFGPGTRLTVL.